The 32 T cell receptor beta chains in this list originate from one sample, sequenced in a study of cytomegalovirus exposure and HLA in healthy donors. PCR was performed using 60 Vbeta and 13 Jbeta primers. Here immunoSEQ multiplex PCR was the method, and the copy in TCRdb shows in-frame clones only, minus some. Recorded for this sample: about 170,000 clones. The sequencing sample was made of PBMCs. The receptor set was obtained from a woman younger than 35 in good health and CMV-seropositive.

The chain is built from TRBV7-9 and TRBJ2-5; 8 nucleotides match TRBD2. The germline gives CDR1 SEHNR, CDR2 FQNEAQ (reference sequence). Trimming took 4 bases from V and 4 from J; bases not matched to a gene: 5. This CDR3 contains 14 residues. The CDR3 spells CASSSRGGPETQYF. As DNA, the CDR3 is TGTGCCAGCAGCTCACGGGGGGGCCCAGAGACCCAGTACTTC.

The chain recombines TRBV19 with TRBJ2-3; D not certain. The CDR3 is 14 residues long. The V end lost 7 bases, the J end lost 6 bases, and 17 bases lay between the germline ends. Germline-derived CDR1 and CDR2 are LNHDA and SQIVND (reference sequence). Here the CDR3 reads CASIGDSLGDTQYF. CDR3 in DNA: TGTGCCAGTATAGGAGACTCTCTCGGGGATACGCAGTATTTT.

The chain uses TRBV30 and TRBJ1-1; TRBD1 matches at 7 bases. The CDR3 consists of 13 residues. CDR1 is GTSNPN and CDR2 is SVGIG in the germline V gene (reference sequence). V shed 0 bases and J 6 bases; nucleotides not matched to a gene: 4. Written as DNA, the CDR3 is TGTGCCTGGAGTGTAACAGGGGCCCCTGAAGCTTTCTTT. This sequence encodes CAWSVTGAPEAFF.

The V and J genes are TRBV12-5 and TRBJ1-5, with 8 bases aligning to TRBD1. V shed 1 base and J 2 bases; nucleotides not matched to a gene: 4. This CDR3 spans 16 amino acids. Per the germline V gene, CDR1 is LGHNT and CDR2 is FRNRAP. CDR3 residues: CASGLADRAGNQPQHF. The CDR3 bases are TGTGCTAGTGGTTTGGCGGACAGGGCGGGCAATCAGCCCCAGCATTTT. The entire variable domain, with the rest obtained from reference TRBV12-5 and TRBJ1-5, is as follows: DARVTQTPRHKVTEMGQEVTMRCQPILGHNTVFWYRQTMMQGLELLAYFRNRAPLDDSGMPKDRFSAEMPDATLATLKIQPSEPRDSAVYFCASGLADRAGNQPQHFGDGTRLSIL.

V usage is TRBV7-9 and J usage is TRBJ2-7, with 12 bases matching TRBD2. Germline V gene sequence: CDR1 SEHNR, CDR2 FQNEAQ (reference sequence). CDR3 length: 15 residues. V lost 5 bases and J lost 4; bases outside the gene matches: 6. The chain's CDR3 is CASSPGLAGTYEQYF. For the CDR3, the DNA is TGTGCCAGCAGCCCCGGACTAGCGGGAACTTACGAGCAGTACTTC.

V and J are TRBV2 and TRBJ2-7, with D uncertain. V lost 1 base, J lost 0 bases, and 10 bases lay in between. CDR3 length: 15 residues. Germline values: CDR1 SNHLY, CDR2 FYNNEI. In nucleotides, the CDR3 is TGTGCCAGCAGTGAAGGGAGACTTGGCTCCTACGAGCAGTACTTC. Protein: CASSEGRLGSYEQYF.

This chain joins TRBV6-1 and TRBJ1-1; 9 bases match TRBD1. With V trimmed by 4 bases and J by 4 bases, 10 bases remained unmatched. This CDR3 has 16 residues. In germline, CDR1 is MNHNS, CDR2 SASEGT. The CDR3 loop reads CASSVSGTGPGTEAFF. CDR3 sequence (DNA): TGTGCCAGCAGTGTAAGCGGGACAGGGCCGGGCACTGAAGCTTTCTTT.

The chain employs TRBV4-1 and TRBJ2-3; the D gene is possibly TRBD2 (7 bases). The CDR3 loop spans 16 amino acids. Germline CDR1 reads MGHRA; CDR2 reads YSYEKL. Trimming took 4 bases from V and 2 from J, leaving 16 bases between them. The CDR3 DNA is TGCGCCAGCAGCCCACTGGCGCGGGGGCTCACAGATACGCAGTATTTT. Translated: CASSPLARGLTDTQYF.

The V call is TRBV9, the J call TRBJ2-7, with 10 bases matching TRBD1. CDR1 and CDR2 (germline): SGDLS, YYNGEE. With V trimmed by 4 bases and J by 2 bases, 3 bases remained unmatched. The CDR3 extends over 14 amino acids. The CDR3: CASSYGTGAYEQYF. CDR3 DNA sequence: TGTGCCAGCAGCTACGGGACAGGGGCCTACGAGCAGTACTTC.

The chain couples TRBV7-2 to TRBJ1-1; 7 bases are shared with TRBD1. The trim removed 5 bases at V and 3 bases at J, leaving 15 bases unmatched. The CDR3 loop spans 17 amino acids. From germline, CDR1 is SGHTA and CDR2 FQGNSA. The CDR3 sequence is CASSQPGDRLTHTEAFF. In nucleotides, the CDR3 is TGTGCCAGCAGCCAACCCGGGGACAGACTTACTCACACTGAAGCTTTCTTT.

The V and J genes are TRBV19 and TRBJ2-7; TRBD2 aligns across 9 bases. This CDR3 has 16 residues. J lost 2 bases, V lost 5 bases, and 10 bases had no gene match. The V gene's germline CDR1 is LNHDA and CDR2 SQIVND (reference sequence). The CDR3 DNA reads TGTGCCAGTAGTGCACGCGAGACTAGCGGAACCTACGAGCAGTACTTC. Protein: CASSARETSGTYEQYF.

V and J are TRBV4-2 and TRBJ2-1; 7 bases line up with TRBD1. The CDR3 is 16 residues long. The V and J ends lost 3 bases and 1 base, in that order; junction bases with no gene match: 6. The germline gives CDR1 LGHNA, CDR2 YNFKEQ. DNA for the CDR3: TGTGCCAGCAGCCAGATCGACAGGGATTCCTACAATGAGCAGTTCTTC. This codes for CASSQIDRDSYNEQFF.

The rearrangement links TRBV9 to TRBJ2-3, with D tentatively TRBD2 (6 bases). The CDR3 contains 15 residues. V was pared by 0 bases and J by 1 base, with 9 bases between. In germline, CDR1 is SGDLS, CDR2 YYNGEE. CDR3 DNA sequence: TGTGCCAGCAGCGTAGTTGTAGCGGGCACAGATACGCAGTATTTT. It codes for CASSVVVAGTDTQYF.

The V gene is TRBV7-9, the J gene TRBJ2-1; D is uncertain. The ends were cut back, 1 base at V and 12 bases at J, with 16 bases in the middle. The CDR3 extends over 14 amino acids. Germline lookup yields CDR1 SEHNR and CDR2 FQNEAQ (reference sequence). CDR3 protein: CASSLVGRLFGQFF. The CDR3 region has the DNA TGTGCCAGCAGCTTAGTCGGCAGGTTGTTTGGGCAGTTCTTC.

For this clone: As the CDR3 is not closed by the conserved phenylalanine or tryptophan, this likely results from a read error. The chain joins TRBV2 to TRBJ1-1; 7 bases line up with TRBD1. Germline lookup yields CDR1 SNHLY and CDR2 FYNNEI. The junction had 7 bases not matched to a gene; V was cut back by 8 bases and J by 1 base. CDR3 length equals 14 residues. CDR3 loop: CASYTGVPNTEAFL. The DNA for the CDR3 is TGTGCCAGCTACACAGGGGTGCCGAACACTGAAGCTTTCCTT.

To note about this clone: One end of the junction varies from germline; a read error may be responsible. CDR3 bases: TGTGCCGGCAGTGACCTCGGGACTAGCGGTGAGACCCAGTACTTC. Protein sequence: CAGSDLGTSGETQYF. The chain has TRBV6-1 and TRBJ2-5; TRBD2 matches at 11 bases. The CDR3 has 15 amino acids. Germline CDR1 reads MNHNS; CDR2 reads SASEGT.

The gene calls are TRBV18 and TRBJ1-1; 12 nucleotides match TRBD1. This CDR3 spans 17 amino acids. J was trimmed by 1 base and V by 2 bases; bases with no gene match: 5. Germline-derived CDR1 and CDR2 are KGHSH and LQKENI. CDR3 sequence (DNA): TGTGCCAGCTCACCAGGGGACAGGGGGCCTTGGAACACTGAAGCTTTCTTT. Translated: CASSPGDRGPWNTEAFF.

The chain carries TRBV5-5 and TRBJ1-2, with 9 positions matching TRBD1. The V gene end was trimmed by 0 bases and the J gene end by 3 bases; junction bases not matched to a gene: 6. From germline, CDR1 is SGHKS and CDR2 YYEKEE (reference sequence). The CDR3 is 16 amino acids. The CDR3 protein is CASSLEGTGLDYGYTF. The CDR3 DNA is TGTGCCAGCAGCTTGGAAGGGACAGGGTTAGACTATGGCTACACCTTC.

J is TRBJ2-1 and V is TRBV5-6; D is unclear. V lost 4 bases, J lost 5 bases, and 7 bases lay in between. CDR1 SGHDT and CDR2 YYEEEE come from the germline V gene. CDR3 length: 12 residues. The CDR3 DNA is TGTGCCAGCAGCCCTCTTGACAATGAGCAGTTCTTC. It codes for CASSPLDNEQFF.

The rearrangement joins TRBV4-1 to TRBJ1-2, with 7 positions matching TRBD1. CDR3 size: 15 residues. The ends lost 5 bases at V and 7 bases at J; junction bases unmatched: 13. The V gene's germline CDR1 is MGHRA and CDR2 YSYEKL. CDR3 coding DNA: TGCGCCAGCAGCGAGACAGGGAAAACTTGGGGTGGCTACACCTTC. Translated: CASSETGKTWGGYTF.

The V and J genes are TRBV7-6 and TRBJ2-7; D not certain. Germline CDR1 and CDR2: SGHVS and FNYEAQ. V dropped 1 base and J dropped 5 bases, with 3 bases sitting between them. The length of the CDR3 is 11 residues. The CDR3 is CASSLGDEQYF. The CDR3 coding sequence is TGTGCCAGCAGCTTAGGAGACGAGCAGTACTTC.

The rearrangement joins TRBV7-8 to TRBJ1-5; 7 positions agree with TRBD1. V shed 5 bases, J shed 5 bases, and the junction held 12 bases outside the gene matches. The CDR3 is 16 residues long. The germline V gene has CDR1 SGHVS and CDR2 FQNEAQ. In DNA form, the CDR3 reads TGTGCCAGCAGCCTGTTTGCAGGGGGGACCCATCAGCCCCAGCATTTT. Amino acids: CASSLFAGGTHQPQHF.

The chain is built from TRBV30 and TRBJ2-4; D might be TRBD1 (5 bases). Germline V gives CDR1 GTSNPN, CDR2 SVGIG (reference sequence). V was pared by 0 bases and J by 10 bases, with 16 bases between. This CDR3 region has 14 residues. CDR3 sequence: CAWSVRGQKGIQYF. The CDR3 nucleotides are TGTGCCTGGAGTGTAAGGGGTCAGAAGGGTATTCAGTACTTC. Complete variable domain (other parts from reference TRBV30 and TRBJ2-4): SQTIHQWPATLVQPVGSPLSLECTVEGTSNPNLYWYRQAAGRGLQLLFYSVGIGQISSEVPQNLSASRPQDRQFILSSKKLLLSDSGFYLCAWSVRGQKGIQYFGAGTRLSVL.

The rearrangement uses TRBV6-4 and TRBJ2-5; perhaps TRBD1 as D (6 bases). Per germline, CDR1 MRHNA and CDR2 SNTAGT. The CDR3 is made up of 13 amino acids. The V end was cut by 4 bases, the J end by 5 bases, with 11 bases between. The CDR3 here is CASSGGPGETQYF. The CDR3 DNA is TGTGCCAGCAGTGGGGGGCCGGGGGAGACCCAGTACTTC.

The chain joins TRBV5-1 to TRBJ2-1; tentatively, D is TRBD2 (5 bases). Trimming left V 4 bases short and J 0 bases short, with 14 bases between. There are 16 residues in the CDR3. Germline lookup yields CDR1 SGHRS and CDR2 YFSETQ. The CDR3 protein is CASSQDSGYSYNEQFF. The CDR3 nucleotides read TGCGCCAGCAGCCAGGACTCCGGTTACTCCTACAATGAGCAGTTCTTC.

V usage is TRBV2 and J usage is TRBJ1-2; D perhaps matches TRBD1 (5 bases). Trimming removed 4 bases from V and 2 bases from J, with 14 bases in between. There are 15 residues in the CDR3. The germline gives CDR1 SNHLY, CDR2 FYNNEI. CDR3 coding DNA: TGTGCCAGCAGTGGAAGACAGCTTCTGAACTATGGCTACACCTTC. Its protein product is CASSGRQLLNYGYTF.

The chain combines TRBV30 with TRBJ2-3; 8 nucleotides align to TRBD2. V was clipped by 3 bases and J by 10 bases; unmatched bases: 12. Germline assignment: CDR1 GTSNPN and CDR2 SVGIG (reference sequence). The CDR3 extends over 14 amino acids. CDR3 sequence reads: CAWSPGGGLASQYF. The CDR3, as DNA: TGTGCCTGGAGCCCTGGCGGGGGGCTCGCGTCGCAGTATTTT.

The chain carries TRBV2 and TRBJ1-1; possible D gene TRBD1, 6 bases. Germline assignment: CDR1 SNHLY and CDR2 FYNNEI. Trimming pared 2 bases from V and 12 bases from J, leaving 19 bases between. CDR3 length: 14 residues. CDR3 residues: CASSETTGSDPTFF. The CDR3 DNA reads TGTGCCAGCAGTGAAACTACAGGGTCCGATCCGACTTTCTTT.

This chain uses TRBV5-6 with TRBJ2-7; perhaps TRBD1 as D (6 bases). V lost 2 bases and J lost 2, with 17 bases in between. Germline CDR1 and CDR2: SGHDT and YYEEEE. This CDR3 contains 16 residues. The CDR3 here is CASSLQGPVFTYEQYF. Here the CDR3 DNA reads TGTGCCAGCAGCTTACAGGGCCCCGTCTTTACCTACGAGCAGTACTTC.

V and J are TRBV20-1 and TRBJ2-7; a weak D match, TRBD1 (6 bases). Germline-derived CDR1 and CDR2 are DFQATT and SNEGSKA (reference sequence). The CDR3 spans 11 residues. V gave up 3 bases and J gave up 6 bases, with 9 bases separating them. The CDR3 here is CSASTGSEQYF. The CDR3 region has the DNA TGCAGTGCTAGTACAGGGAGCGAGCAGTACTTC.

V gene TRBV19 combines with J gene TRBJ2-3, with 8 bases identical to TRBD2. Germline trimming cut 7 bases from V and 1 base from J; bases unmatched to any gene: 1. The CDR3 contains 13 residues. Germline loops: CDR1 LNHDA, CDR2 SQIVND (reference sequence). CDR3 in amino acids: CASTGGGTDTQYF. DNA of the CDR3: TGTGCCAGTACGGGAGGGGGCACAGATACGCAGTATTTT. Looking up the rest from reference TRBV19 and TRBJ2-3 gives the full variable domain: DGGITQSPKYLFRKEGQNVTLSCEQNLNHDAMYWYRQDPGQGLRLIYYSQIVNDFQKGDIAEGYSVSREKKESFPLTVTSAQKNPTAFYLCASTGGGTDTQYFGPGTRLTVL.

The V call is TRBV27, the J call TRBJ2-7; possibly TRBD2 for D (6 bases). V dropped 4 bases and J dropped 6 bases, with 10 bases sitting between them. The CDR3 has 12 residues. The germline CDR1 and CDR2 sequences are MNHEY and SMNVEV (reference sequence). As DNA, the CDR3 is TGTGCCAGCAGTTATATGGGGGGCGAGCAGTACTTC. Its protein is CASSYMGGEQYF.